This TCR beta chain came from a study of blood T cells in healthy people across ages. Together with a sample-barcoded 5' primer, a J-beta primer mix was included in a second PCR lasting roughly 7 to 11 cycles. TCRdb redid the calling of the 5' RACE reads with MiXCR, one entry per CDR3 protein. The sample has roughly 1,800,000 distinct CDR3 sequences, around 48% seen once. Trimming removed 7 bases from V and 7 bases from J, with 8 bases in between. The CDR3 length is 11 residues. This clonotype has more than one count but fewer than ten. The TCR originated in a woman in her thirties or forties in good health. The chain has TRBV12-3 or TRBV12-4 and TRBJ2-1; the D is unclear. Sequencing used blood. CDR3 sequence reads: CASTSGNEQFF. DNA of the CDR3: TGTGCCAGCACCTCTGGGAATGAGCAGTTCTTC.